Listed here is a single T cell receptor (beta chain). This table comes from immunoSEQ multiplex PCR, and its TCRdb copy is limited to in-frame clones, with some not included. The sample has approximately 50,000 clones, roughly 94% seen once. The CDR3 extends over 16 amino acids. Germline V lookup: CDR1 SGHAT, CDR2 FQNNGV. V lost 5 bases to trimming and J lost 4 bases; unmatched junction nucleotides: 11. The data stem from a study of technical replicates of blood from a few donors. Material for sequencing was T cells isolated from PBMCs. The receptor was derived from a human donor in good health. The rearrangement links TRBV11-2 to TRBJ1-5; TRBD1 matches 7 bases. CDR3 sequence reads: CASSKGDRRRNQPQHF. CDR3 DNA sequence: TGTGCCAGCAGCAAAGGGGACAGACGTCGGAATCAGCCCCAGCATTTT.